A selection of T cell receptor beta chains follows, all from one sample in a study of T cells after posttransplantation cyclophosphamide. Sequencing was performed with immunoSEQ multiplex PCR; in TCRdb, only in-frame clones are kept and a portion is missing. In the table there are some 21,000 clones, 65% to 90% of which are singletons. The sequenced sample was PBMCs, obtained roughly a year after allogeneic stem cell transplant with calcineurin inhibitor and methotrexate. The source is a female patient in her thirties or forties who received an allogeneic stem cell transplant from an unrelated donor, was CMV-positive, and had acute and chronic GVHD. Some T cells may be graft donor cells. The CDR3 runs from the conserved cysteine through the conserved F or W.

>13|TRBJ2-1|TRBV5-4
CASQGRGMNEQFF
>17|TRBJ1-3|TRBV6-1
CASSVGHLSSSGNTIYF
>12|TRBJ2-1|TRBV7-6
CASSERYNEQFF
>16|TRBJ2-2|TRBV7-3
CASSQGTPAGTGELFF
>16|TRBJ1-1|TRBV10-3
CAISVRTGGFGTEAFF
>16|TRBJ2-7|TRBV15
CATSRARLAGGGEQYF
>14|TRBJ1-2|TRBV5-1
CASSALQGAGGYTF
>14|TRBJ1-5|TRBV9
CASSVGYSNQPQHF
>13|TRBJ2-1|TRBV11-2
CASSLRRGDEQFF
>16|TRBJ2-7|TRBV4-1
CASSRTTGTGTYEQYF
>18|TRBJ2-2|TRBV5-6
CASSLGWGGGRNTGELFF
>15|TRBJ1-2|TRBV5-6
CASSEGQATRYGYTF
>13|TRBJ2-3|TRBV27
CASSRQGTDTQYF
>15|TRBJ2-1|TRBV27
CASKAGESSYNEQFF
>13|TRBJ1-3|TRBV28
CASRHQGADTIYF
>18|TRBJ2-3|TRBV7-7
CASSLGGWGTGGADTQYF
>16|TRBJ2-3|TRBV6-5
CASSYSAGGSTDTQYF
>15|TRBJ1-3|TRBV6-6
CASTTQGALGNTIYF